These 24 T cell receptor beta chains originate from one sample sequenced in a study of OX40 agonist ivuxolimab in advanced cancers. The library relied on the immunoSEQ multiplex PCR assay. Imported from immuneACCESS, the table was reduced by TCRdb to in-frame sequences with V and J called. These copies leave out some clones; in studies compared against another copy, an unresolved V gene accounts for under half, and the cause of the remainder is not known. The sample table contains around 70,000 clones; only one count was recorded for 75% to 90% of them. The biggest ten clones account for 2% to 2.5% of the sample. Here the sequenced sample was CD4+ or CD8+ T cells sorted from blood, taken in a trial of the OX40 agonist ivuxolimab. The source of these receptors is an adult with an advanced solid tumor such as melanoma, head and neck, liver or kidney cancer.

This chain joins TRBV12-5 and TRBJ2-3, with 9 bases matching TRBD2. With V trimmed by 5 bases and J by 3 bases, 6 bases remained unmatched. This CDR3 has 15 amino acids. CDR1 and CDR2 (germline): LGHNT, FRNRAP. CDR3 in amino acids: CASGRTLAGTDTQYF. The CDR3 bases are TGTGCTAGTGGTCGCACTCTAGCGGGAACAGATACGCAGTATTTT.

The chain combines TRBV19 with TRBJ2-6, with 7 bases aligning to TRBD1. CDR3 length equals 16 residues. Per germline, CDR1 LNHDA and CDR2 SQIVND (reference sequence). V lost 10 bases to trimming and J lost 0 bases; unmatched junction nucleotides: 9. The CDR3 sequence is CATRDSQFSGANVLTF. The CDR3 DNA follows: TGTGCCACCCGGGACAGTCAGTTCTCTGGGGCCAACGTCCTGACTTTC.

The rearrangement links TRBV5-1 to TRBJ2-5, with TRBD2 matching 8 bases. Germline assignment: CDR1 SGHRS and CDR2 YFSETQ. V lost 4 bases to trimming and J lost 4 bases; unmatched junction nucleotides: 12. The CDR3 length is 16 residues. CDR3 nucleotide sequence: TGCGCCAGCAGCCCGCATAGCGGGACCTCTCCAGAGACCCAGTACTTC. Residues: CASSPHSGTSPETQYF.

The rearrangement joins TRBV6-6 to TRBJ1-3, with 8 nucleotides matching TRBD1. J gave up 4 bases and V 3 bases, and 8 bases lay outside the gene matches. CDR1 and CDR2 from the germline V gene are MNHNY and SVGAGI (reference sequence). The CDR3 spans 16 residues. The chain's CDR3 is CASSYMPTGGGNTIYF. The CDR3 DNA reads TGTGCCAGCAGTTATATGCCTACAGGGGGAGGAAACACCATATATTTT.

This chain joins TRBV30 and TRBJ1-3; a weak D match, TRBD1 (5 bases). Per the germline V gene, CDR1 is GTSNPN and CDR2 is SVGIG (reference sequence). CDR3 length: 12 amino acids. CDR3 nucleotides: TGTGGACAGACAGCATCTGGAAACACCATATATTTT. Translation: CGQTASGNTIYF.

This clone appeared a single time. The chain recombines TRBV5-4 with TRBJ1-3; 8 nucleotides align to TRBD1. CDR3 size: 14 residues. CDR1 and CDR2 from the germline V gene are SGHNT and YYREEE (reference sequence). The V gene end was trimmed by 3 bases and the J gene end by 2 bases; junction bases not matched to a gene: 1. The CDR3 DNA follows: TGTGCCAGCAGCTCGGACAGGGCTGGAAACACCATATATTTT. It translates to CASSSDRAGNTIYF.

The J gene is TRBJ2-1, the V gene TRBV11-3; D is uncertain. The CDR3 has 13 residues. V dropped 5 bases and J dropped 8 bases, with 13 bases sitting between them. CDR1 is SGHNT, CDR2 YENEEA, per germline. This CDR3 reads CASSPSVGHEQFF. The CDR3, as DNA: TGTGCCAGCAGCCCGAGTGTTGGCCATGAGCAGTTCTTC. The complete variable domain, with remaining parts taken from reference TRBV11-3 and TRBJ2-1, reads EAGVVQSPRYKIIEKKQPVAFWCNPISGHNTLYWYLQNLGQGPELLIRYENEEAVDDSQLPKDRFSAERLKGVDSTLKIQPAELGDSAVYLCASSPSVGHEQFFGPGTRLTVL.

The V and J genes are TRBV19 and TRBJ2-1; 14 bases are shared with TRBD2. The V segment lost 5 bases and the J segment 9 bases; nucleotides outside the gene matches: 6. The CDR3 consists of 15 residues. CDR1 LNHDA and CDR2 SQIVND come from the germline V gene (reference sequence). The CDR3 DNA is TGTGCCAGTAGTGGGACTAGCGGGAGATTTTTTGAGCAGTTCTTC. This codes for CASSGTSGRFFEQFF.

This clone appeared once. V gene TRBV29-1 combines with J gene TRBJ2-7; the D is unclear. Trimming took 5 bases from V and 4 from J, leaving 12 bases between them. The CDR3 totals 12 residues. Germline V gene lookup returns CDR1 SQVTM and CDR2 ANQGSEA. CDR3: CSVTSGSYEQYF. DNA of the CDR3: TGCAGCGTTACTTCCGGTTCGTACGAGCAGTACTTC.

This clone was detected only a few times. The rearrangement links TRBV29-1 to TRBJ2-1; D is undetermined. Between the trimmed V and J ends, which lost 4 bases and 8 bases, there was a span of 9 bases. Germline V CDR1 and CDR2: SQVTM, ANQGSEA. The CDR3 has 11 amino acids. CDR3 DNA sequence: TGCAGCGTTGTTGGGATGTATGAGCAGTTCTTC. It translates to CSVVGMYEQFF.

This clone was detected only once. The V call is TRBV28, the J call TRBJ2-2; D uncertain. The CDR3 covers 13 residues. Trimming took off 6 bases at V and 3 bases at J, with 8 bases between the two ends. Germline V CDR1 and CDR2: MDHEN, SYDVKM. The CDR3 DNA reads as TGTGCCAGCAGGAGGTTTGACACCGGGGAGCTGTTTTTT. Its translation is CASRRFDTGELFF.

The J gene is TRBJ2-5, the V gene TRBV29-1; 12 bases agree with TRBD2. The CDR3 is made up of 14 amino acids. Germline V gene data show CDR1 as SQVTM and CDR2 as ANQGSEA. J gave up 5 bases and V 7 bases, and 8 bases lay outside the gene matches. CDR3 residues: CSAGLAGRGETQYF. The CDR3 nucleotides are TGCAGCGCTGGACTAGCGGGACGTGGGGAGACCCAGTACTTC. Full variable domain (outside the CDR3, taken from reference TRBV29-1 and TRBJ2-5): SAVISQKPSRDICQRGTSLTIQCQVDSQVTMMFWYRQQPGQSLTLIATANQGSEATYESGFVIDKFPISRPNLTFSTLTVSNMSPEDSSIYLCSAGLAGRGETQYFGPGTRLLVL.

The chain uses TRBV28 and TRBJ1-2; TRBD1 aligns across 10 bases. The CDR3 loop spans 16 amino acids. Germline CDR1 reads MDHEN; CDR2 reads SYDVKM. V lost 4 bases and J lost 4; bases outside the gene matches: 9. The CDR3 coding sequence is TGTGCCAGCAGTTCTATCGGACAGGGGGAATTCTATGGCTACACCTTC. Translating gives CASSSIGQGEFYGYTF.

This chain uses TRBV5-4 with TRBJ1-1, with 10 bases matching TRBD1. V was pared by 6 bases and J by 11 bases, with 10 bases of the junction left unmatched. The CDR3 loop spans 13 amino acids. Germline CDR1 is SGHNT and CDR2 is YYREEE (reference sequence). This CDR3 reads CASTRGQGSRAFF. The CDR3 region has the DNA TGTGCCAGCACCAGGGGACAGGGGAGTAGGGCTTTCTTT.

This clone was found a few times. This chain connects TRBV18 to TRBJ1-1; D gene uncertain. This CDR3 comprises 14 residues. Per germline, CDR1 KGHSH and CDR2 LQKENI. Trimming removed 5 bases at V and 4 bases at J, with 14 bases between. The CDR3, as DNA: TGTGCCAGCTCAACCGAGGGTGCAATCACTGAAGCTTTCTTT. As protein: CASSTEGAITEAFF. Full variable domain (outside the CDR3, taken from reference TRBV18 and TRBJ1-1): NAGVMQNPRHLVRRRGQEARLRCSPMKGHSHVYWYRQLPEEGLKFMVYLQKENIIDESGMPKERFSAEFPKEGPSILRIQQVVRGDSAAYFCASSTEGAITEAFFGQGTRLTVV.

This clone was seen a handful of times. The chain links TRBV7-9 to TRBJ2-1, with TRBD1 matching over 7 bases. The germline gives CDR1 SEHNR, CDR2 FQNEAQ (reference sequence). This CDR3 is 14 amino acids long. Trimming took 5 bases from V and 7 from J; bases not matched to a gene: 8. The CDR3 here is CASSPWTGTNEQFF. The CDR3 nucleotides are TGTGCCAGCAGCCCCTGGACAGGTACTAATGAGCAGTTCTTC.

The chain employs TRBV19 and TRBJ1-2; 8 bases align to TRBD1. CDR1 and CDR2 from the germline V gene are LNHDA and SQIVND (reference sequence). Trimming cost V 7 bases and J 8 bases; bases outside gene matches: 6. The CDR3 length is 12 residues. CDR3 amino acids: CASTADREGYTF. In nucleotides, the CDR3 is TGTGCCAGTACTGCGGACAGGGAAGGCTACACCTTC.

The chain employs TRBV19 and TRBJ2-6, with D unresolved. Per germline, CDR1 LNHDA and CDR2 SQIVND (reference sequence). The CDR3 loop spans 14 amino acids. V was trimmed by 8 bases and J by 2 bases, leaving 10 bases between them. CDR3 sequence: CASANSAGANVLTF. The DNA for the CDR3 is TGTGCCAGTGCCAATTCTGCTGGGGCCAACGTCCTGACTTTC.

V gene TRBV5-4 combines with J gene TRBJ2-6; D is unresolved. CDR3 length equals 15 residues. Germline lookup yields CDR1 SGHNT and CDR2 YYREEE (reference sequence). Trimming stripped 0 bases from V and 1 base from J, with 5 bases between. This chain's CDR3 is CASSLEGSGANVLTF. The CDR3 DNA is TGTGCCAGCAGCTTGGAAGGGTCTGGGGCCAACGTCCTGACTTTC.

J is TRBJ2-1 and V is TRBV19, with D tentatively TRBD1 or TRBD2 (6 bases each). The CDR3 is 15 residues long. Germline V gives CDR1 LNHDA, CDR2 SQIVND (reference sequence). V dropped 5 bases and J dropped 0 bases, with 11 bases sitting between them. CDR3 coding DNA: TGTGCCAGTAGTTTAGCGGACAGCTCCTACAATGAGCAGTTCTTC. Encoded protein: CASSLADSSYNEQFF.

As concerns this clone: Germline is not matched at one junction end, which may reflect a read error. The CDR3 region has the DNA TGTGCCAGCAGACCGACGGGACAGGGGGCTTTT. It translates to CASRPTGQGAF. This chain links TRBV5-5 with TRBJ1-4, with 12 positions matching TRBD1. Germline assignment: CDR1 SGHKS and CDR2 YYEKEE (reference sequence). CDR3 length equals 11 residues.

The chain carries TRBV27 and TRBJ2-2; 7 bases match TRBD1. V was pared by 6 bases and J by 2 bases, with 6 bases of the junction left unmatched. Germline V lookup: CDR1 MNHEY, CDR2 SMNVEV (reference sequence). The CDR3 totals 15 residues. CDR3 coding DNA: TGTGCCAGCAGAATGGGACAGATAAACACCGGGGAGCTGTTTTTT. Protein product: CASRMGQINTGELFF.

V is TRBV28 and J is TRBJ2-3; D is perhaps TRBD1 or TRBD2 (7 bases each). The CDR3 totals 23 residues. Per the germline V gene, CDR1 is MDHEN and CDR2 is SYDVKM. Trimming shortened V by 2 bases and J by 2 bases, and 35 bases separated the two germline ends. The DNA for the CDR3 is TGTGCCAGCAGTTTAGGAGCGCCCCCAGGACTAGAGGGACAGACGGTCAACACAGATACGCAGTATTTT. Translation: CASSLGAPPGLEGQTVNTDTQYF.

V is TRBV7-8 and J is TRBJ2-7, with 9 nucleotides matching TRBD2. The V gene's germline CDR1 is SGHVS and CDR2 FQNEAQ. CDR3 length equals 15 residues. The J segment lost 2 bases and the V segment lost 5 bases, leaving 7 bases of the junction unmatched. The CDR3 DNA is TGTGCCAGCAGCAGAATAGCGGGAGAAACCTACGAGCAGTACTTC. Protein product: CASSRIAGETYEQYF.